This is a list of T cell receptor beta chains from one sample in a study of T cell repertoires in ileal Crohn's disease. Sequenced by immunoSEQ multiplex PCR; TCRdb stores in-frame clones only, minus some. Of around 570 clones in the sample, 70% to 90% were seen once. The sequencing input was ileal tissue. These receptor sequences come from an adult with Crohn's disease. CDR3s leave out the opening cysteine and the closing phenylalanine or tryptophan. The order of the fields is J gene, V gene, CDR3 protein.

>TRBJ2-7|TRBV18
ASSLQGTKGYEQY
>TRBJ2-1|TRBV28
ASSVGGTHNEQF
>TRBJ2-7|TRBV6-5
ASSPIQGNEQY
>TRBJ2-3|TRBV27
ASRTGNPTDTQY
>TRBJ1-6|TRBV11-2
ASSGDSYNSPLH
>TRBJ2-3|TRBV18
ASSPLGTDTQY
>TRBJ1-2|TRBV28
ASNPGRSNYGYT
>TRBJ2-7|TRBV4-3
ASSQVQGAAYEQY
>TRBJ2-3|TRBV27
ASGSQGFSTQY
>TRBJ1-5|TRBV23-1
ASSQEVRDSHQPQH
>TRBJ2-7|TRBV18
ASSRRQDLYEQY
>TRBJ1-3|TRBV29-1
SVEESIGNTIY
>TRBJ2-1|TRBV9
ASSGNGYEQF
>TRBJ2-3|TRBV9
ASSPGSTTDTQY
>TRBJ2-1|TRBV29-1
SAGLAGVNEQF
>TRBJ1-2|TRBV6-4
ASSDGQGAYGYT
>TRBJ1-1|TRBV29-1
SVEDRGNTEAF
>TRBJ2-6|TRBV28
ASRRDFGANVLT
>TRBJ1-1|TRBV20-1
SARRNTEAF
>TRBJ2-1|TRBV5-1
ASSLSTFRPKYNEQF